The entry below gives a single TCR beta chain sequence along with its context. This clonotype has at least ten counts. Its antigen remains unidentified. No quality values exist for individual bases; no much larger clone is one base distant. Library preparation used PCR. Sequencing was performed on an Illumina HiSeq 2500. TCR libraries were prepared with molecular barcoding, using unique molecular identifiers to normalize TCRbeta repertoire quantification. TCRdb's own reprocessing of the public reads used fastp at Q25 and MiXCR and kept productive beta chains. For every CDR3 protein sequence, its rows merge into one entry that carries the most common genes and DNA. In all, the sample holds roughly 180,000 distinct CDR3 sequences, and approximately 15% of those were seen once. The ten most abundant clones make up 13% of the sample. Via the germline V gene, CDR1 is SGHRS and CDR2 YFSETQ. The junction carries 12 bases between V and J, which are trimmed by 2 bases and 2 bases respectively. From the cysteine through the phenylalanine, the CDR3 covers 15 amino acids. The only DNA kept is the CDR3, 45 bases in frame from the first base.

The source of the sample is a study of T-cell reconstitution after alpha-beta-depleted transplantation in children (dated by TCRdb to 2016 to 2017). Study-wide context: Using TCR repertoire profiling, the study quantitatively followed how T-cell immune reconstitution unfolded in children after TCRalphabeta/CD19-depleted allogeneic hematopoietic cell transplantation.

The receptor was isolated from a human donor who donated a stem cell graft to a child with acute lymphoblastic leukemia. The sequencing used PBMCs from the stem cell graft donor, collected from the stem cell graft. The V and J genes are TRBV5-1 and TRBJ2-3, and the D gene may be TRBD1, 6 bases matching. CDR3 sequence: CASSFTQGSTDTQYF. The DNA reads TGCGCCAGCAGCTTTACACAGGGTTCCACAGATACGCAGTATTTT.